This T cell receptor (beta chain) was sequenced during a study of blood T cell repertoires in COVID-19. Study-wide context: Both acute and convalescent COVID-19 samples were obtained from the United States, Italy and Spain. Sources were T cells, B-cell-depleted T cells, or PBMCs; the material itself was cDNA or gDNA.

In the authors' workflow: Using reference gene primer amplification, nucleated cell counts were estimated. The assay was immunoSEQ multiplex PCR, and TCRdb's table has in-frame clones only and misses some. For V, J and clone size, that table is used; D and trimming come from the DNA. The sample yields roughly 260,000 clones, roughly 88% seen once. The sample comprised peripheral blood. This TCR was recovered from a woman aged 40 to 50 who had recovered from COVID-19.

CDR3 sequence: CASSRTGSGYTF. CDR3 bases: TGTGCCAGCAGCCGGACAGGGAGCGGCTACACCTTC. V is TRBV9 and J is TRBJ1-2, with 8 bases identical to TRBD1. CDR3 length equals 12 residues. V trimming: 4 bases; J trimming: 8 bases; junction bases outside the gene matches: 4. Germline CDR1 and CDR2: SGDLS and YYNGEE.